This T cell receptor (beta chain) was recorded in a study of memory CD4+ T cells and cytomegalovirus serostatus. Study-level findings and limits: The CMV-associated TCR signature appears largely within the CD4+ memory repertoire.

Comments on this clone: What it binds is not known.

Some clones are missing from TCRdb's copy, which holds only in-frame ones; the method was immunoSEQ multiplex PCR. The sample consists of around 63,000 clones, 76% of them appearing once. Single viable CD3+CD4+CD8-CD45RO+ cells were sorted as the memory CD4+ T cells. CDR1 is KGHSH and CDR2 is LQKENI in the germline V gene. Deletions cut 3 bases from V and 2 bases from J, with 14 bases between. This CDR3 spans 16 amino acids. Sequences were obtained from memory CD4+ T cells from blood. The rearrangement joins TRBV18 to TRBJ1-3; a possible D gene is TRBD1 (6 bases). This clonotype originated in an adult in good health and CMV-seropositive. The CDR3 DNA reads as TGTGCCAGCTCACCTCAAACAGGGTTCGCTGGAAACACCATATATTTT. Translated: CASSPQTGFAGNTIYF.